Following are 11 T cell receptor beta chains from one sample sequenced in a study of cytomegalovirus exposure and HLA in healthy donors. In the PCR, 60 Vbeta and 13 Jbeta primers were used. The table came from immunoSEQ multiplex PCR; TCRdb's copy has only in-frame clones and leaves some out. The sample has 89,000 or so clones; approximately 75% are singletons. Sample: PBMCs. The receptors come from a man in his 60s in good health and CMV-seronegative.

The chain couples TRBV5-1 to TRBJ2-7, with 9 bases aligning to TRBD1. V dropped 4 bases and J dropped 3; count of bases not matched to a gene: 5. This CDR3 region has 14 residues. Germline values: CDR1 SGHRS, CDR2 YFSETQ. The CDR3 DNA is TGCGCCAGCAGCCCTCGGACAGGGGTCTACGAGCAGTACTTC. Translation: CASSPRTGVYEQYF.

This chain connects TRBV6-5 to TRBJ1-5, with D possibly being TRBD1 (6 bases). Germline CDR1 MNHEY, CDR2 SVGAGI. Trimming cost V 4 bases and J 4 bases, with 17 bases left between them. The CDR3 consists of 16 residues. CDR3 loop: CASSSTGPLGNQPQHF. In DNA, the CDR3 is TGTGCCAGCAGTTCCACAGGGCCCCTTGGTAATCAGCCCCAGCATTTT.

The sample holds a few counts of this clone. Here the CDR3 reads CASSADSYNSPLHF. The CDR3 nucleotides are TGTGCCAGCAGCGCCGACAGCTATAATTCACCCCTCCACTTT. The chain couples TRBV7-9 to TRBJ1-6, with D maybe TRBD1 (5 bases). This CDR3 comprises 14 residues. Trimming left V 5 bases short and J 3 bases short, with 8 bases between. CDR1 is SEHNR, CDR2 FQNEAQ, per germline (reference sequence).

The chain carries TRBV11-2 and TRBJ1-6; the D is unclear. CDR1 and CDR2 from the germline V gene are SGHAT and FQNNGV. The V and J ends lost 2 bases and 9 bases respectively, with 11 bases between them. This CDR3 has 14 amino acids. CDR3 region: CASSLHSFGSPLHF. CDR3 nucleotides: TGTGCCAGCAGCTTACACAGCTTTGGTTCACCCCTCCACTTT. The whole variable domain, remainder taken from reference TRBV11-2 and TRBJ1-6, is EAGVAQSPRYKIIEKRQSVAFWCNPISGHATLYWYQQILGQGPKLLIQFQNNGVVDDSQLPKDRFSAERLKGVDSTLKIQPAKLEDSAVYLCASSLHSFGSPLHFGNGTRLTVT.

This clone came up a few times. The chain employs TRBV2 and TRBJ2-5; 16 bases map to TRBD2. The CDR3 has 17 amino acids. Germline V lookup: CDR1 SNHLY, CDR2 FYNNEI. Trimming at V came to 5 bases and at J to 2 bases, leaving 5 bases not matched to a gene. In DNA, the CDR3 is TGTGCCAGCAGTCAGGGACTAGCGGGGGGGAGTCAAGAGACCCAGTACTTC. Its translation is CASSQGLAGGSQETQYF.

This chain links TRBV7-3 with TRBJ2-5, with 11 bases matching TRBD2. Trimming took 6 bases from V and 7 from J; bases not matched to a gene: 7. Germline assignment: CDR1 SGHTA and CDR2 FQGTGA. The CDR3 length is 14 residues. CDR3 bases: TGTGCCAGCAGTATAGCGGGGGGGCTAGGGACCCAGTACTTC. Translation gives CASSIAGGLGTQYF.

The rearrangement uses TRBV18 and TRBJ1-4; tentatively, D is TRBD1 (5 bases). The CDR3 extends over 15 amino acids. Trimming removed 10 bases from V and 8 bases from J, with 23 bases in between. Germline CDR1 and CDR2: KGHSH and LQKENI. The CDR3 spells CATHTSTGGVEKLFF. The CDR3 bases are TGTGCCACCCATACCTCGACCGGGGGAGTCGAAAAACTGTTTTTT.

The CDR3 sequence is CASSRDRGRVEDEQYF. The CDR3 DNA reads TGCGCCAGCAGTAGGGACAGGGGGCGCGTGGAGGACGAGCAGTACTTC. The chain employs TRBV5-1 and TRBJ2-7; TRBD1 matches 12 bases. Losses at the gene ends were 5 bases for V and 5 bases for J; bases not matched to a gene: 11. The CDR3 is made up of 16 amino acids. Germline V gives CDR1 SGHRS, CDR2 YFSETQ.

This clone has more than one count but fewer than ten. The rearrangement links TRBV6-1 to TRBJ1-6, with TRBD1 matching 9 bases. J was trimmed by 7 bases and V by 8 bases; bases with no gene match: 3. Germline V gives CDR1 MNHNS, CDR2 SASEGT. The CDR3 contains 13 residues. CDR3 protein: CASRGQGNSPLHF. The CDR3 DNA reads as TGTGCCAGCCGGGGACAGGGCAATTCACCCCTCCACTTT.

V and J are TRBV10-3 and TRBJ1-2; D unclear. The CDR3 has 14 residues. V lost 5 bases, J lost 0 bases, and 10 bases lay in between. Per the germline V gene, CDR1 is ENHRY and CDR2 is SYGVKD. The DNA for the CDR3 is TGTGCCATCAGTCTCGAAGCTACTAACTATGGCTACACCTTC. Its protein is CAISLEATNYGYTF.

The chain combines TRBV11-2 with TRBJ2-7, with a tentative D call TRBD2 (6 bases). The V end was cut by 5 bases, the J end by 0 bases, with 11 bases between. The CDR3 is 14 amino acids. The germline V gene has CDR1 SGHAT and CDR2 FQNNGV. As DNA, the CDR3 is TGTGCCAGCAGCACGGGGGTAACCTCCTACGAGCAGTACTTC. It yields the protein CASSTGVTSYEQYF.